This T cell receptor beta chain was recovered during a study of T cells in Graves' hyperthyroidism and ophthalmopathy. Study results and caveats: Blood held most thyroid clonotypes expanded above 0.001 frequency.

This clonotype was seen repeatedly, ten times or more. The target antigen is unknown. Amplification yielded TCR beta CDR3 regions, with RNA transcripts as the source. The HTBI primer set served for first-round RT-PCR of the TCR CDR3. TCRdb re-called the multiplex PCR reads through MiXCR, storing one row per CDR3 protein. The top ten clones hold around 16% of a sample with around 690,000 distinct CDR3 sequences, around 15% of them seen once. V lost 6 bases to trimming and J lost 2 bases; unmatched junction nucleotides: 8. CDR3 length: 15 residues. Germline values: CDR1 MNHEY, CDR2 SVGEGT. Material: blood. The rearrangement uses TRBV6-2 or TRBV6-3 and TRBJ2-5, with 8 bases identical to TRBD1. The receptor was isolated from a man aged 45 to 65 with Graves' hyperthyroidism. The CDR3 nucleotides are TGTGCCAGCAGCGCCCCAGGGGGCGGGCAAGAGACCCAGTACTTC. The encoded protein is CASSAPGGGQETQYF.